This T cell receptor (beta chain) was identified during a study of blood T cell repertoires in COVID-19. This clone appeared a single time. Profiling relied on immunoSEQ multiplex PCR, and the TCRdb table lists in-frame clones only, not all of them. Of about 280,000 clones detected, roughly 80% appear once; the ten largest clones hold approximately 5%. The receptor was isolated from a man aged 40-50 years who had been exposed to COVID-19. Sequencing input: PBMCs or T cells enriched from blood (not recorded which).

The CDR3 nucleotides are TGTGCCAGCAGTGACCCGGATGCTTGGGCGCAGTACTTC. The encoded protein is CASSDPDAWAQYF. The V call is TRBV2, the J call TRBJ2-7; D is ambiguous. CDR3 length equals 13 residues. Germline loops: CDR1 SNHLY, CDR2 FYNNEI. V lost 3 bases, J lost 9 bases, and 15 bases lay in between.